One sample yielded the 16 T cell receptor beta chains listed below, sequenced in a study of OX40 agonist ivuxolimab in advanced cancers. Libraries were prepared by immunoSEQ multiplex PCR; TCRdb keeps only in-frame clonotypes and omits some of them. The sample has about 79,000 clones; roughly 80% are singletons. The sequenced sample was CD4+ or CD8+ T cells sorted from blood, obtained in a trial of the OX40 agonist ivuxolimab. All receptors derive from an adult with an advanced solid tumor such as melanoma, head and neck, liver or kidney cancer.

The chain combines TRBV4-1 with TRBJ1-4; no clear D. Trimming removed 1 base from V and 8 bases from J, with 20 bases in between. Germline CDR1 reads MGHRA; CDR2 reads YSYEKL. The CDR3 runs 17 residues. The CDR3 spells CASSQAHQWVIGEKLFF. The CDR3 nucleotides are TGCGCCAGCAGCCAAGCCCATCAGTGGGTTATCGGAGAAAAACTGTTTTTT.

V is TRBV6-1 and J is TRBJ1-2; 7 bases agree with TRBD1. This CDR3 comprises 14 residues. The germline gives CDR1 MNHNS, CDR2 SASEGT. With 2 bases clipped from V and 5 bases from J, the junction kept 5 bases outside the gene matches. The CDR3 region has the DNA TGTGCCAGCAGTGAAAGACAGGGCAGGTATGGCTACACCTTC. Translation gives CASSERQGRYGYTF.

The rearrangement links TRBV9 to TRBJ2-3; D is uncertain. The V end lost 3 bases, the J end lost 0 bases, and 17 bases lay between the germline ends. Per the germline V gene, CDR1 is SGDLS and CDR2 is YYNGEE. The CDR3 is made up of 17 amino acids. For the CDR3, the DNA is TGTGCCAGCAGCGCACGAACGACCGGGCCTAGCACAGATACGCAGTATTTT. Encoded protein: CASSARTTGPSTDTQYF.

The J gene is TRBJ2-1, the V gene TRBV19; D gene uncertain. In germline, CDR1 is LNHDA, CDR2 SQIVND (reference sequence). The CDR3 spans 10 residues. V lost 8 bases and J 8 bases, leaving 7 bases between the germline ends. As DNA, the CDR3 is TGTGCCAGTGGTAGAGATGAGCAGTTCTTC. Its translation: CASGRDEQFF.

This clone was seen a few times. The chain combines TRBV19 with TRBJ2-1; no firm D call. This CDR3 spans 15 amino acids. V was shortened by 2 bases and J by 0 bases, with 8 bases between the two germline ends. CDR1 and CDR2 from the germline V gene are LNHDA and SQIVND (reference sequence). CDR3 loop: CASSIQAASYNEQFF. CDR3 bases: TGTGCCAGTAGTATACAGGCGGCCTCCTACAATGAGCAGTTCTTC. Full variable domain (remainder filled in from reference TRBV19 and TRBJ2-1): DGGITQSPKYLFRKEGQNVTLSCEQNLNHDAMYWYRQDPGQGLRLIYYSQIVNDFQKGDIAEGYSVSREKKESFPLTVTSAQKNPTAFYLCASSIQAASYNEQFFGPGTRLTVL.

This chain links TRBV14 with TRBJ1-2, with D perhaps matching TRBD1 (6 bases). The CDR3 length is 13 residues. The germline CDR1 and CDR2 sequences are SGHDN and FVKESK. With 4 bases removed from V and 7 bases from J, the gap between germline ends came to 13 bases. CDR3 sequence: CASSLRQAAGYTF. CDR3 nucleotide sequence: TGTGCCAGCAGCCTTCGACAGGCCGCTGGCTACACCTTC. The full variable domain, with the rest looked up from reference TRBV14 and TRBJ1-2, is EAGVTQFPSHSVIEKGQTVTLRCDPISGHDNLYWYRRVMGKEIKFLLHFVKESKQDESGMPNNRFLAERTGGTYSTLKVQPAELEDSGVYFCASSLRQAAGYTFGSGTRLTVV.

The chain uses TRBV2 and TRBJ1-5; D unclear. Trimming took off 2 bases at V and 12 bases at J, with 8 bases between the two ends. This CDR3 has 11 amino acids. Germline lookup yields CDR1 SNHLY and CDR2 FYNNEI. The CDR3 DNA is TGTGCCAGCAGTGAATCTGGAGGCCAGCATTTT. It encodes CASSESGGQHF.

This chain connects TRBV11-2 to TRBJ2-7; D may be TRBD1 or TRBD2 (6 bases each). Germline CDR1 is SGHAT and CDR2 is FQNNGV. V dropped 1 base and J dropped 6 bases, with 13 bases sitting between them. The CDR3 covers 14 residues. This CDR3 is CASSLVRGAGEQYF. Written as DNA, the CDR3 is TGTGCCAGCAGCTTAGTAAGGGGGGCGGGCGAGCAGTACTTC.

The rearrangement uses TRBV28 and TRBJ1-1; 8 bases line up with TRBD1. The V gene's germline CDR1 is MDHEN and CDR2 SYDVKM. This CDR3 is built from 14 residues. J was trimmed by 6 bases and V by 6 bases; bases with no gene match: 9. The CDR3 loop is CASREAGGAAEAFF. CDR3 in DNA: TGTGCCAGCAGGGAAGCAGGGGGCGCGGCTGAAGCTTTCTTT.

This clone has only one observation. The chain combines TRBV19 with TRBJ2-2; D remains ambiguous. The CDR3 has 12 residues. Germline values: CDR1 LNHDA, CDR2 SQIVND (reference sequence). Trimming left V 7 bases short and J 3 bases short, with 6 bases between. The CDR3 protein is CASTFYTGELFF. The CDR3 coding sequence is TGTGCCAGTACCTTCTACACCGGGGAGCTGTTTTTT.

The chain combines TRBV19 with TRBJ2-1, with a weak D call TRBD2 (5 bases). CDR3 length: 13 amino acids. Germline V CDR1 and CDR2: LNHDA, SQIVND (reference sequence). The V end was cut by 7 bases, the J end by 4 bases, with 11 bases between. CDR3 loop: CASTGGRYNEQFF. Here the CDR3 DNA reads TGTGCCAGTACCGGAGGACGGTACAATGAGCAGTTCTTC.

This clone showed up just a few times. This chain uses TRBV2 with TRBJ2-7; D not resolved. In germline, CDR1 is SNHLY, CDR2 FYNNEI. CDR3 length: 12 residues. V lost 6 bases and J lost 1, with 7 bases in between. CDR3 in DNA: TGTGCCAGCAGCCGTAAATCCTACGAGCAGTACTTC. This gives the protein CASSRKSYEQYF.

This chain connects TRBV30 to TRBJ2-5, with D maybe TRBD2 (6 bases). Germline V gives CDR1 GTSNPN, CDR2 SVGIG (reference sequence). This CDR3 has 13 amino acids. V lost 8 bases and J 5 bases, leaving 18 bases between the germline ends. The CDR3 sequence: CAGDRRAGETQYF. In DNA, the CDR3 is TGTGCCGGGGACCGGAGGGCCGGTGAGACCCAGTACTTC.

The rearrangement uses TRBV10-3 and TRBJ2-1; 9 nucleotides align to TRBD2. Germline CDR1 reads ENHRY; CDR2 reads SYGVKD. J was trimmed by 5 bases and V by 11 bases; bases with no gene match: 10. This CDR3 spans 14 amino acids. The CDR3 sequence: CAVRLTSGDNEQFF. The CDR3 coding sequence is TGTGCCGTAAGACTGACTAGCGGTGACAATGAGCAGTTCTTC.

The chain couples TRBV5-4 to TRBJ2-5; TRBD2 aligns across 8 bases. The DNA end favors TRBJ2-7, so the J call may be wrong. Germline CDR1 reads SGHNT; CDR2 reads YYREEE (reference sequence). This CDR3 is 15 amino acids long. In nucleotides, the CDR3 is TGTGCCAGCAGCAATCCGGGACTAGAGTTCGGCGAGCAGTACTTC. Translating it yields CASSNPGLEFGEQYF.

This sequence joins TRBV5-1 and TRBJ2-7; tentatively, D is TRBD1 or TRBD2 (5 bases each). In germline, CDR1 is SGHRS, CDR2 YFSETQ. V was clipped by 2 bases and J by 4 bases, with 10 bases between them. This CDR3 has 13 residues. CDR3 residues: CASSFQGPYEQYF. In DNA form, the CDR3 reads TGCGCCAGCAGCTTCCAGGGACCGTACGAGCAGTACTTC.